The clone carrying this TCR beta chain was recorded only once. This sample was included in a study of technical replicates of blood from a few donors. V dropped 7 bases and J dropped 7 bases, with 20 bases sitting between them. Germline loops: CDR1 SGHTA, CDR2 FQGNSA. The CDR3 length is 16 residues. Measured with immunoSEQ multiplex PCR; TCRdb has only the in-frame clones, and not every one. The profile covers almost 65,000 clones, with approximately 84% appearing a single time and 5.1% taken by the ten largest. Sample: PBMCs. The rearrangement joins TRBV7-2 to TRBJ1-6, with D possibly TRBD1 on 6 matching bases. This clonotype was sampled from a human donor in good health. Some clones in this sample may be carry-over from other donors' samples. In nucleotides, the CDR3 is TGTGCCAGCACCTTCAGCAGGGGTATAGACAATTCACCCCTCCACTTT. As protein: CASTFSRGIDNSPLHF.